This is a list of T cell receptor beta chains from one sample in a study of blood T cell repertoires in COVID-19. Clones were read by immunoSEQ multiplex PCR, and TCRdb kept only the in-frame ones, dropping some. The sample includes under 75,000 clones, about four fifths of them seen just once. Sample: peripheral blood. The receptor source for this set is a man in his 70s who had recovered from COVID-19. CDR3s include the opening cysteine and the closing phenylalanine or tryptophan. A D gene is named only where the DNA matches it firmly. The size field is filled for only some rows; it gives once, few, many or a size class.

V: TRBV3-1/TRBV3-2
J: TRBJ2-3
D: TRBD1
size: -
DNA: TGTGCCAGCAGCTCCTGGACAGGGGACACAGATACGCAGTATTTT
CDR3: CASSSWTGDTDTQYF

V: TRBV5-4
J: TRBJ2-7
D: -
size: -
DNA: TGTGCCAGCAGCTTGTCAGGGTACGAGCAGTACTTC
CDR3: CASSLSGYEQYF

V: TRBV27
J: TRBJ2-2
D: -
size: -
DNA: TGTGCCAGCAGTCCCTACAGGGTCGGCACCGGGGAGCTGTTTTTT
CDR3: CASSPYRVGTGELFF

V: TRBV5-6
J: TRBJ1-6
D: -
size: -
DNA: TGTGCCAGCAGCCACCGGGACAATAATTCACCCCTCCACTTT
CDR3: CASSHRDNNSPLHF

V: TRBV6-6
J: TRBJ2-7
D: TRBD1
size: -
DNA: TGTGCCAGCAGTTTACAGGGGGCTCGTCGGGAGCAGTACTTC
CDR3: CASSLQGARREQYF

V: TRBV6-2/TRBV6-3
J: TRBJ1-5
D: -
size: -
DNA: TGTGCCAGCAGTCCCAGGGGCAATCAGCCCCAGCATTTT
CDR3: CASSPRGNQPQHF

V: TRBV9
J: TRBJ2-1
D: -
size: -
DNA: TGTGCCAGCAGCGTTGGGACTTCGGTGAATGAGCAGTTCTTC
CDR3: CASSVGTSVNEQFF

V: TRBV7-2
J: TRBJ2-2
D: -
size: few
DNA: TGTGCCAGCAGCTCGTTCCCCAGGGTGAACACCGGGGAGCTGTTTTTT
CDR3: CASSSFPRVNTGELFF

V: TRBV10-3
J: TRBJ1-2
D: TRBD1
size: -
DNA: TGTGCCATCAGCCCCCGGGACAGGGGAAGAGCTAACTATGGCTACACCTTC
CDR3: CAISPRDRGRANYGYTF

V: TRBV11-2
J: TRBJ2-2
D: TRBD2
size: -
DNA: TGTGCCAGCAGCCCTCGACTAGCGGGAGCCGGGGAGCTGTTTTTT
CDR3: CASSPRLAGAGELFF

V: TRBV7-8
J: TRBJ1-5
D: TRBD1
size: -
DNA: TGTGCCAGCAGCTTAGGGCACCCGATAGGGACAGGGGACCAGCCCCAGCATTTT
CDR3: CASSLGHPIGTGDQPQHF

V: TRBV7-8
J: TRBJ2-7
D: TRBD1
size: -
DNA: TGTGCCAGCAGCCACGTAGGGGACAGGTATACCTACGAGCAGTACTTC
CDR3: CASSHVGDRYTYEQYF

V: TRBV7-2
J: TRBJ2-1
D: TRBD2
size: -
DNA: TGTGCCAGCAGCTCTGGACTAGCGGTCAATGAGCAGTTCTTC
CDR3: CASSSGLAVNEQFF

V: TRBV9
J: TRBJ2-2
D: TRBD2
size: -
DNA: TGTGCCAGCCGGGAGGGGCTAGCGGGGTACACCGGGGAGCTGTTTTTT
CDR3: CASREGLAGYTGELFF

V: TRBV7-2
J: TRBJ2-7
D: TRBD2
size: -
DNA: TGTGCCAGCAGCTTAGACGGGACTAAAGACTACGAGCAGTACTTC
CDR3: CASSLDGTKDYEQYF

V: TRBV27
J: TRBJ2-1
D: TRBD2
size: -
DNA: TGTGCCAGCAGTCTAACCACACCCGGGACTAGCGGATACAATGAGCAGTTCTTC
CDR3: CASSLTTPGTSGYNEQFF

V: TRBV5-1
J: TRBJ2-3
D: -
size: -
DNA: TGCGCCAGCAGCTTGACGTCAGGAGGACCAGATACGCAGTATTTT
CDR3: CASSLTSGGPDTQYF

V: TRBV28
J: TRBJ2-7
D: TRBD1
size: -
DNA: TGTGCCAGCAGTTTATACGGGACAGGGATTCGCCACGAGCAGTACTTC
CDR3: CASSLYGTGIRHEQYF

V: TRBV6-2/TRBV6-3
J: TRBJ2-1
D: TRBD2
size: -
DNA: TGTGCCAGCAGTCCCTTGCGGGGGGGCATTGAGCAGTTCTTC
CDR3: CASSPLRGGIEQFF

V: TRBV6-6
J: TRBJ1-1
D: -
size: -
DNA: TGTGCCAGCAGTTTTCCCTCTGTCGGGATGAACACTGAAGCTTTCTTT
CDR3: CASSFPSVGMNTEAFF

V: TRBV10-3
J: TRBJ1-1
D: -
size: -
DNA: TGTGCCATCAGTGAGCGGGCATTGGGGGCGAACACTGAAGCTTTCTTT
CDR3: CAISERALGANTEAFF

V: TRBV19
J: TRBJ2-3
D: -
size: -
DNA: TGTGCCAGTAGTATTGGCGGGACCCTGGGCACAGATACGCAGTATTTT
CDR3: CASSIGGTLGTDTQYF

V: TRBV28
J: TRBJ1-4
D: -
size: -
DNA: TGTGCCACCATCGAGGCAGGGATTAATGAAAAACTGTTTTTT
CDR3: CATIEAGINEKLFF

V: TRBV7-9
J: TRBJ2-1
D: TRBD1
size: -
DNA: TGTGCCAGCAGCTACCGGGACAGGGATTACAATGAGCAGTTCTTC
CDR3: CASSYRDRDYNEQFF

V: TRBV28
J: TRBJ2-4
D: -
size: -
DNA: TGTGCCAGCAGTTCGACCTGGGCGACCAAAAACATTCAGTACTTC
CDR3: CASSSTWATKNIQYF

V: TRBV7-9
J: TRBJ1-4
D: -
size: once
DNA: TGTGCCAGCAGCTCAGGGGTAGAGGAAAAACTGTTTTTT
CDR3: CASSSGVEEKLFF

V: TRBV11-3
J: TRBJ1-1
D: -
size: -
DNA: TGTGCCAGCAGCTTTTTGCGGGGGTATGAAGCTTTCTTT
CDR3: CASSFLRGYEAFF

V: TRBV10-3
J: TRBJ1-1
D: TRBD1
size: -
DNA: TGTGCCACCCGACAGGGGGCGCGGACTGAAGCTTTCTTT
CDR3: CATRQGARTEAFF